What follows is one T cell receptor beta chain and its context. Its antigen is unidentified. The sample is drawn from a study of cytomegalovirus exposure and HLA in healthy donors. The protocol was immunoSEQ multiplex PCR, while the TCRdb copy is restricted to in-frame clones and leaves out a portion. The table has approximately 270,000 clones, 65% to 90% seen once; the top ten hold around 1%. Separate from the roughly 730-subject first cohort, the approximately 120-subject validation cohort was the one that the donors belonged to. V was pared by 3 bases and J by 6 bases, with 15 bases between. Germline V gene lookup returns CDR1 SNHLY and CDR2 FYNNEI. The CDR3 consists of 15 residues. Regarding the study as a whole: As was reported, the classifier diagnosed cytomegalovirus status with high specificity and sensitivity. There were some public TCRs occurring in many donors, but most TCR sequences were rare.

Sequenced: PBMCs. This clonotype originated in a woman in her late teens or twenties in good health and CMV-seronegative. The chain is built from TRBV2 and TRBJ2-1; tentatively, D is TRBD2 (5 bases). The CDR3 is CASSDDYRRSNEQFF. The CDR3 region has the DNA TGTGCCAGCAGTGATGACTACCGAAGGTCCAATGAGCAGTTCTTC.